This T cell receptor (beta chain) was retrieved from a study of blood T cell repertoires in COVID-19. In the study overall: Some COVID-19 samples were acute and others convalescent; all came from the United States, Italy and Spain. Sample material is recorded as cDNA or gDNA derived from T cells, B-cell-depleted T cells, or PBMCs.

CDR3 length: 13 residues. Germline CDR1 is KGHSH and CDR2 is LQKENI. Trimming took 1 base from V and 3 from J, leaving 7 bases between them. Using immunoSEQ multiplex PCR, the repertoire was profiled, and TCRdb retains in-frame clones only, with some absent. The repertoire holds around 150,000 clones, with over 80% as singletons. The receptor was isolated from a man aged 25-40 years with COVID-19, enrolled during active disease. Sequences were obtained from peripheral blood. The J gene is TRBJ2-7, the V gene TRBV18; D may be TRBD1 (5 bases). CDR3 nucleotide sequence: TGTGCCAGCTCACCACAGCAGGGCTACGAGCAGTACTTC. It specifies CASSPQQGYEQYF.